The 5 T cell receptor beta chains listed next were all sequenced from one sample in a study of T cell responses to AZD1222 COVID-19 vaccine. Using immunoSEQ multiplex PCR, the repertoire was profiled, and TCRdb retains in-frame clones only, with some absent. The table includes roughly 100,000 clones, roughly nine tenths detected once. Sequenced here: peripheral blood, sampled 28 days after the second AZD1222 dose. The receptors were sampled from an adult who received the AZD1222 COVID-19 vaccine.

The chain is built from TRBV7-2 and TRBJ1-5; a weak D match, TRBD1 (5 bases). This CDR3 has 15 residues. Germline CDR1 is SGHTA and CDR2 is FQGNSA. V lost 3 bases and J 1 base, leaving 10 bases between the germline ends. In DNA form, the CDR3 reads TGTGCCAGCAGCTTTGGAGGGGAAAGCAATCAGCCCCAGCATTTT. Its translation is CASSFGGESNQPQHF.

This clone has just one count. V is TRBV19 and J is TRBJ1-5, with TRBD1 as a possible D gene (6 bases). The germline V and J ends were trimmed by 3 bases and 4 bases, with 13 bases remaining between them. Germline V gene sequence: CDR1 LNHDA, CDR2 SQIVND (reference sequence). The CDR3 spans 15 residues. The CDR3 here is CASSIGAGENQPQHF. The CDR3 DNA reads TGTGCCAGTAGTATCGGGGCAGGGGAAAATCAGCCCCAGCATTTT. Supplemented by reference TRBV19 and TRBJ1-5, the full variable domain reads DGGITQSPKYLFRKEGQNVTLSCEQNLNHDAMYWYRQDPGQGLRLIYYSQIVNDFQKGDIAEGYSVSREKKESFPLTVTSAQKNPTAFYLCASSIGAGENQPQHFGDGTRLSIL.

The chain employs TRBV28 and TRBJ1-2, with D tentatively TRBD1 (5 bases). The germline V gene has CDR1 MDHEN and CDR2 SYDVKM. The CDR3 extends over 15 amino acids. Trimming cost V 6 bases and J 0 bases, with 14 bases left between them. CDR3 residues: CASRGDGPANYGYTF. The CDR3 bases are TGTGCCAGCAGGGGGGACGGTCCAGCTAACTATGGCTACACCTTC.

CDR3 DNA: TGCAGCGTTGAAGATCACGACAGGATACAAGAGACCCAGTACTTC. Amino acids: CSVEDHDRIQETQYF. The V gene is TRBV29-1, the J gene TRBJ2-5, with D maybe TRBD1 (6 bases). This CDR3 is 15 amino acids long. Deletions cut 0 bases from V and 2 bases from J, with 13 bases between. The germline V gene encodes CDR1 SQVTM and CDR2 ANQGSEA.

This clone occurred once. The chain carries TRBV19 and TRBJ2-1, with D maybe TRBD2 (6 bases). V was clipped by 8 bases and J by 3 bases, with 14 bases between them. Germline V gene data show CDR1 as LNHDA and CDR2 as SQIVND (reference sequence). The CDR3 is 14 amino acids. CDR3 in DNA: TGTGCCAGTTCTTCCAGCGGGCGCTACAATGAGCAGTTCTTC. This translates into CASSSSGRYNEQFF.